This is a list of T cell receptor beta chains from one sample in a study of T cell responses to AZD1222 COVID-19 vaccine. The repertoire was sequenced with immunoSEQ multiplex PCR; TCRdb's copy has only in-frame clones and lacks some. The data contain 130,000 to 150,000 clones, 85% to 95% of them singletons. The material sequenced was peripheral blood, taken after recovery from COVID-19. These receptor sequences come from an adult who had recovered from COVID-19. Both conserved end residues are part of each CDR3. The D gene is left open where the match is weak. Clone size is stated in some rows and not others, as once, few, many or a class when expanded.

V: TRBV6-5
length: 14
D: .
size: .
J: TRBJ2-1
CDR3: CASSYSTGYNEQFF
DNA: TGTGCCAGCAGTTACTCCACAGGCTACAATGAGCAGTTCTTC

V: TRBV28
length: 15
D: .
size: .
J: TRBJ2-1
CDR3: CASSLYRVGGNEQFF
DNA: TGTGCCAGCAGTTTATACAGGGTAGGAGGTAATGAGCAGTTCTTC

V: TRBV28
length: 16
D: .
size: .
J: TRBJ1-4
CDR3: CASSSLLWGANEKLFF
DNA: TGTGCCAGCAGTTCACTACTCTGGGGGGCTAATGAAAAACTGTTTTTT

V: TRBV10-2
length: 13
D: .
size: .
J: TRBJ2-7
CDR3: CASKRGSAYEQYF
DNA: TGCGCCAGCAAAAGAGGCAGCGCCTACGAGCAGTACTTC

V: TRBV15
length: 14
D: .
size: .
J: TRBJ1-2
CDR3: CATRGPSGDYGYTF
DNA: TGTGCCACCCGCGGACCCTCAGGTGACTATGGCTACACCTTC

V: TRBV5-6
length: 17
D: TRBD2
size: .
J: TRBJ2-5
CDR3: CASSFESSGRSRETQYF
DNA: TGTGCCAGCAGCTTCGAATCTAGCGGGAGGAGTAGGGAGACCCAGTACTTC

V: TRBV6-1
length: 17
D: TRBD2
size: .
J: TRBJ2-2
CDR3: CASSELAGRPNTGELFF
DNA: TGTGCCAGCAGTGAACTAGCGGGAAGGCCGAACACCGGGGAGCTGTTTTTT

V: TRBV9
length: 16
D: .
size: .
J: TRBJ2-2
CDR3: CASSVAAGWNTGELFF
DNA: TGTGCCAGCAGCGTAGCGGCGGGGTGGAACACCGGGGAGCTGTTTTTT

V: TRBV28
length: 11
D: .
size: .
J: TRBJ2-5
CDR3: CASGPQETQYF
DNA: TGTGCCAGCGGACCTCAAGAGACCCAGTACTTC

V: TRBV6-5
length: 15
D: .
size: .
J: TRBJ1-3
CDR3: CASSRNWDFRNTIYF
DNA: TGTGCCAGCTCGAGGAATTGGGATTTCAGAAACACCATATATTTT

V: TRBV4-2
length: 17
D: TRBD2
size: .
J: TRBJ2-2
CDR3: CASSQESSTSGTGELFF
DNA: TGTGCCAGCAGCCAAGAATCCTCGACTAGCGGCACCGGGGAGCTGTTTTTT

V: TRBV7-3
length: 17
D: .
size: .
J: TRBJ2-6
CDR3: CASSSGTRAPGANVLTF
DNA: TGTGCCAGCAGCTCCGGGACTCGCGCCCCTGGGGCCAACGTCCTGACTTTC

V: TRBV11-3
length: 17
D: .
size: .
J: TRBJ2-2
CDR3: CASSRRTRVSPTGELFF
DNA: TGTGCCAGCAGCCGACGGACAAGGGTCAGCCCCACCGGGGAGCTGTTTTTT

V: TRBV19
length: 17
D: .
size: .
J: TRBJ2-5
CDR3: CASSTRRAPLRIETQYF
DNA: TGTGCCAGTAGCACGAGGAGGGCCCCTCTGCGGATTGAGACCCAGTACTTC

V: TRBV30
length: 13
D: .
size: .
J: TRBJ2-1
CDR3: CAWSVHSDNEQFF
DNA: TGTGCCTGGAGTGTACACAGTGACAATGAGCAGTTCTTC

V: TRBV7-9
length: 13
D: .
size: .
J: TRBJ2-1
CDR3: CASSLLTYNEQFF
DNA: TGTGCCAGCAGCCTTCTCACATACAATGAGCAGTTCTTC

V: TRBV28
length: 16
D: TRBD2
size: once
J: TRBJ2-1
CDR3: CASTTPLAVLWDEQFF
DNA: TGTGCCAGCACTACTCCTCTAGCGGTACTTTGGGATGAGCAGTTCTTC

V: TRBV29-1
length: 13
D: .
size: .
J: TRBJ2-5
CDR3: CSVQQGFWGTQYF
DNA: TGCAGCGTCCAACAGGGTTTTTGGGGGACCCAGTACTTC

V: TRBV19
length: 14
D: .
size: .
J: TRBJ2-7
CDR3: CASRISGQVGEQYF
DNA: TGTGCCAGTAGGATCAGCGGCCAAGTTGGCGAGCAGTACTTC

V: TRBV30
length: 12
D: .
size: .
J: TRBJ2-7
CDR3: CAWSLGFYEQYF
DNA: TGTGCCTGGAGCCTGGGCTTCTACGAGCAGTACTTC

V: TRBV4-1
length: 13
D: .
size: .
J: TRBJ2-7
CDR3: CASSHYSGYEQYF
DNA: TGCGCCAGCAGCCATTATAGCGGATACGAGCAGTACTTC

V: TRBV6-5
length: 14
D: .
size: .
J: TRBJ1-4
CDR3: CASRIDSKDEKLFF
DNA: TGTGCCAGCAGGATTGACAGTAAAGATGAAAAACTGTTTTTT

V: TRBV6-1
length: 15
D: TRBD2
size: .
J: TRBJ2-7
CDR3: CASSEATSGSHEQYF
DNA: TGTGCCAGCAGTGAAGCGACTAGCGGGAGCCACGAGCAGTACTTC

V: TRBV27
length: 14
D: TRBD1
size: .
J: TRBJ2-5
CDR3: CASSSRQGAETQYF
DNA: TGTGCCAGCAGTTCACGACAGGGTGCAGAGACCCAGTACTTC

V: TRBV10-1
length: 15
D: TRBD2
size: .
J: TRBJ2-7
CDR3: CASSIGLAGSYEQYF
DNA: TGCGCCAGCAGTATTGGACTAGCGGGCTCCTACGAGCAGTACTTC

V: TRBV7-9
length: 14
D: .
size: .
J: TRBJ1-1
CDR3: CASSFSTKNTEAFF
DNA: TGTGCCAGCAGCTTTAGTACAAAGAACACTGAAGCTTTCTTT

V: TRBV28
length: 15
D: TRBD2
size: .
J: TRBJ2-1
CDR3: CASSFSGRAGDEQFF
DNA: TGTGCCAGCAGTTTTTCCGGGAGGGCCGGGGATGAGCAGTTCTTC

V: TRBV3-1/TRBV3-2
length: 14
D: .
size: .
J: TRBJ2-6
CDR3: CASSLRTGANVLTF
DNA: TGTGCCAGCAGCTTGCGGACTGGGGCCAACGTCCTGACTTTC

V: TRBV9
length: 14
D: .
size: .
J: TRBJ1-2
CDR3: CASSVEIGGYGYTF
DNA: TGTGCCAGCAGCGTAGAAATTGGGGGGTATGGCTACACCTTC

V: TRBV5-6
length: 14
D: .
size: .
J: TRBJ1-6
CDR3: CASSFGQGNSPLHF
DNA: TGTGCCAGCAGCTTCGGCCAGGGCAATTCACCCCTCCACTTT

V: TRBV13
length: 16
D: TRBD2
size: .
J: TRBJ2-5
CDR3: CASSPQRAGGLETQYF
DNA: TGTGCCAGCAGCCCCCAGCGCGCGGGAGGGTTAGAGACCCAGTACTTC

V: TRBV13
length: 17
D: TRBD2
size: .
J: TRBJ2-5
CDR3: CASSFGLAGDPQETQYF
DNA: TGTGCCAGCAGCTTCGGACTAGCGGGAGATCCGCAAGAGACCCAGTACTTC

V: TRBV5-1
length: 16
D: TRBD1
size: .
J: TRBJ2-5
CDR3: CASSSKSGTGVETQYF
DNA: TGCGCCAGCAGCTCCAAATCCGGGACAGGGGTAGAGACCCAGTACTTC

V: TRBV28
length: 18
D: TRBD2
size: .
J: TRBJ2-1
CDR3: CASSPRTSGSPWANEQFF
DNA: TGTGCCAGCAGTCCCAGGACTAGCGGGAGTCCTTGGGCAAATGAGCAGTTCTTC

V: TRBV3-1/TRBV3-2
length: 17
D: TRBD2
size: .
J: TRBJ2-1
CDR3: CASSQDNPSGRGNEQFF
DNA: TGTGCCAGCAGCCAAGATAATCCCAGCGGGAGAGGCAATGAGCAGTTCTTC